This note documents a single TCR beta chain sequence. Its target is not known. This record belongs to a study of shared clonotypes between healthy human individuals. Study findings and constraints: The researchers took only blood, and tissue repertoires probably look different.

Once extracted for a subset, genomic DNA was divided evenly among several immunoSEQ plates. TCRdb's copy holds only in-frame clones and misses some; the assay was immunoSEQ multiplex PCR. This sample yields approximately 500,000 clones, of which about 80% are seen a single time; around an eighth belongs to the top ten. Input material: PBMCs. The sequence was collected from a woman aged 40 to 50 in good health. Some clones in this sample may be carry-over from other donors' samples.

In nucleotides, the CDR3 is TGTGCCAGCAGTTTCTTAGCGGGCAGCACAGATACGCAGTATTTT. Translation gives CASSFLAGSTDTQYF. This chain links TRBV27 with TRBJ2-3; 7 positions agree with TRBD2. The CDR3 spans 15 residues. Germline V gene sequence: CDR1 MNHEY, CDR2 SMNVEV (reference sequence). Unmatched junction bases numbered 3, after V lost 3 bases and J lost 0 bases.